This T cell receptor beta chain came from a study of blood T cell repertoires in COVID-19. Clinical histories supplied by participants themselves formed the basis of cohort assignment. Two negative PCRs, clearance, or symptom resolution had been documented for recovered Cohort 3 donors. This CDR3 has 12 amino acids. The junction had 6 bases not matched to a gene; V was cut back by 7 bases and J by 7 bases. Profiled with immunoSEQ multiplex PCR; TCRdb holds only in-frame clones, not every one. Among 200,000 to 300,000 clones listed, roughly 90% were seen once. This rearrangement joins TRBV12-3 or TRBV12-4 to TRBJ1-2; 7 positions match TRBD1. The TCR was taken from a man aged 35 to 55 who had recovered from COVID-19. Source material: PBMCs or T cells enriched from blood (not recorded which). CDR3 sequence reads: CASTTGTTGYTF. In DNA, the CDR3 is TGTGCCAGCACGACAGGGACAACTGGCTACACCTTC.